One sample yielded the 18 T cell receptor beta chains listed below, sequenced in a study of blood T cell repertoires in COVID-19. Assay: immunoSEQ multiplex PCR; the TCRdb copy retains only in-frame clones and omits some. The sample shows 70,000 to 75,000 clones, about 80% of them seen only once. Sequencing input: peripheral blood. These receptors all stem from a man aged 60 to 75 with active or convalescent COVID-19.

This clone was counted between two and nine times. V and J are TRBV28 and TRBJ1-1, with 8 bases aligning to TRBD1. The CDR3 loop spans 17 amino acids. Germline V gives CDR1 MDHEN, CDR2 SYDVKM. V dropped 5 bases and J dropped 3; count of bases not matched to a gene: 14. CDR3 coding DNA: TGTGCCAGCAGTCCGACCGACCTGGACAGGGTCTACACTGAAGCTTTCTTT. Amino acids: CASSPTDLDRVYTEAFF.

The chain has TRBV18 and TRBJ2-3; a possible D gene is TRBD1 (6 bases). The CDR3 is 15 residues long. V lost 3 bases and J lost 3, with 13 bases in between. CDR1 KGHSH and CDR2 LQKENI come from the germline V gene. CDR3 bases: TGTGCCAGCTCACCGCCGCAGGGGCAGACAGATACGCAGTATTTT. It yields the protein CASSPPQGQTDTQYF.

This chain links TRBV2 with TRBJ1-5; D remains unclear. The CDR3 is 12 amino acids. Between the trimmed V and J ends, which lost 7 bases and 5 bases, there was a span of 9 bases. CDR1 and CDR2 (germline): SNHLY, FYNNEI. For the CDR3, the DNA is TGTGCCAGCACCATGGGAGATCAGCCCCAGCATTTT. It encodes CASTMGDQPQHF.

The chain uses TRBV14 and TRBJ1-2, with 7 bases lining up with TRBD1. The V gene end was trimmed by 0 bases and the J gene end by 6 bases; junction bases not matched to a gene: 7. This CDR3 is 15 amino acids long. Looked up from germline, CDR1 is SGHDN and CDR2 is FVKESK. The CDR3 here is CASSQEDRVLHGYTF. The CDR3 nucleotides read TGTGCCAGCAGCCAAGAAGACAGGGTCCTGCATGGCTACACCTTC.

The gene calls are TRBV3-1 (or the pseudogene TRBV3-2) and TRBJ1-5; no clear D. CDR3 size: 13 residues. Germline CDR1 and CDR2: LGHDT and YNNKEL (reference sequence). With 0 bases removed from V and 5 bases from J, the gap between germline ends came to 5 bases. CDR3 in DNA: TGTGCCAGCAGCCAAGATACGGATCAGCCCCAGCATTTT. This translates into CASSQDTDQPQHF.

The chain carries TRBV3-1 (or the pseudogene TRBV3-2) and TRBJ2-5; TRBD1 is a possible D gene (7 bases). Germline values: CDR1 LGHDT, CDR2 YNNKEL (reference sequence). V was clipped by 0 bases and J by 7 bases, with 18 bases between them. This CDR3 region has 16 residues. DNA for the CDR3: TGTGCCAGCAGCCAAGATATAGGGCAGGGGGGCAGGACCCAGTACTTC. This gives the protein CASSQDIGQGGRTQYF.

The chain's CDR3 is CASSYSDSQGNTIYF. CDR3 DNA sequence: TGTGCCAGCAGTTACTCAGATTCACAGGGAAACACCATATATTTT. The V and J genes are TRBV6-6 and TRBJ1-3; D ambiguous. The CDR3 loop spans 15 amino acids. Trimming stripped 0 bases from V and 4 bases from J, with 10 bases between. In germline, CDR1 is MNHNY, CDR2 SVGAGI (reference sequence).

V is TRBV2 and J is TRBJ1-4, with 10 bases aligning to TRBD1. Germline CDR1 reads SNHLY; CDR2 reads FYNNEI. Germline trimming cut 6 bases from V and 6 bases from J; bases unmatched to any gene: 4. This CDR3 has 14 amino acids. The CDR3 loop reads CASSPGTGDEKLFF. CDR3 nucleotide sequence: TGTGCCAGCAGCCCCGGGACAGGGGATGAAAAACTGTTTTTT.

The CDR3 DNA reads TGTGCCAGCAGCCTGGCCGGACAGGGGGCTTTGGGCTACACCTTC. Its translation: CASSLAGQGALGYTF. This chain connects TRBV7-9 to TRBJ1-2; TRBD1 aligns across 11 bases. Germline CDR1 and CDR2: SEHNR and FQNEAQ (reference sequence). V gave up 5 bases and J gave up 8 bases; unmatched junction bases: 10. This CDR3 comprises 15 residues.

The chain joins TRBV27 to TRBJ1-5; possible D gene TRBD1, 6 bases. CDR1 and CDR2 from the germline V gene are MNHEY and SMNVEV (reference sequence). V was shortened by 2 bases and J by 6 bases, with 8 bases between the two germline ends. The length of the CDR3 is 13 residues. CDR3 amino acids: CASSLGQSQPQHF. The CDR3 coding sequence is TGTGCCAGCAGTTTAGGACAGAGTCAGCCCCAGCATTTT.

J is TRBJ1-6 and V is TRBV9; 7 nucleotides line up with TRBD1. CDR1 and CDR2 from the germline V gene are SGDLS and YYNGEE. CDR3 length equals 12 residues. CDR3 in DNA: TGTGCATCCGGACAGGATAATTCACCCCTCCACTTT. It translates to CASGQDNSPLHF. The complete variable domain, with remaining parts taken from reference TRBV9 and TRBJ1-6, reads DSGVTQTPKHLITATGQRVTLRCSPRSGDLSVYWYQQSLDQGLQFLIQYYNGEERAKGNILERFSAQQFPDLHSELNLSSLELGDSALYFCASGQDNSPLHFGNGTRLTVT.

The gene calls are TRBV19 and TRBJ1-5; perhaps TRBD1 as D (6 bases). Germline values: CDR1 LNHDA, CDR2 SQIVND (reference sequence). CDR3 length: 15 amino acids. The V gene lost 6 bases and the J gene lost 6 bases, with 18 bases spanning the gap. The CDR3 here is CASSPPGARFQPQHF. The CDR3 bases are TGTGCCAGTAGCCCCCCAGGGGCGCGTTTTCAGCCCCAGCATTTT.

This chain uses TRBV5-5 with TRBJ2-3; D ambiguous. The CDR3 contains 17 residues. Trimming shortened V by 4 bases and J by 0 bases, and 18 bases separated the two germline ends. The germline V gene encodes CDR1 SGHKS and CDR2 YYEKEE (reference sequence). CDR3 sequence (DNA): TGTGCCAGCAGCCCAATGAGTCCTGCATCTAGCACAGATACGCAGTATTTT. Translating it yields CASSPMSPASSTDTQYF.

This clone has just a few counts. The rearrangement joins TRBV4-1 to TRBJ2-2; D remains ambiguous. The germline gives CDR1 MGHRA, CDR2 YSYEKL. V was shortened by 5 bases and J by 6 bases, with 10 bases between the two germline ends. CDR3 length: 13 residues. The CDR3 DNA reads TGCGCCAGCAGCTCTCAGCAGGCCGGGGAGCTGTTTTTT. Amino acids: CASSSQQAGELFF.

V usage is TRBV5-4 and J usage is TRBJ1-1; D is unresolved. The CDR3 consists of 13 residues. Per germline, CDR1 SGHNT and CDR2 YYREEE (reference sequence). Trimming left V 1 base short and J 1 base short, with 5 bases between. CDR3 nucleotides: TGTGCCAGCAGCTTGCGGTCGAACACTGAAGCTTTCTTT. It yields the protein CASSLRSNTEAFF.

The chain employs TRBV28 and TRBJ2-7, with D possibly matching TRBD1 (6 bases). This CDR3 spans 15 amino acids. Trimming took 5 bases from V and 3 from J, leaving 17 bases between them. The germline gives CDR1 MDHEN, CDR2 SYDVKM. CDR3 amino acids: CASSTHTGIHYEQYF. In nucleotides, the CDR3 is TGTGCCAGCAGTACTCACACAGGGATTCACTACGAGCAGTACTTC.

J is TRBJ1-4 and V is TRBV6-1, with D unclear. The V end lost 2 bases, the J end lost 3 bases, and 10 bases lay between the germline ends. CDR1 is MNHNS, CDR2 SASEGT, per germline. The CDR3 is made up of 15 amino acids. This CDR3 reads CASSEYGRPNEKLFF. Written as DNA, the CDR3 is TGTGCCAGCAGTGAATATGGGAGGCCTAATGAAAAACTGTTTTTT.

The rearrangement joins TRBV7-3 to TRBJ2-1; 9 nucleotides agree with TRBD2. CDR1 and CDR2 from the germline V gene are SGHTA and FQGTGA. The J segment lost 1 base and the V segment lost 5 bases, leaving 3 bases of the junction unmatched. This CDR3 spans 15 amino acids. Written as DNA, the CDR3 is TGTGCCAGCAGCCCGAGCGGGGGGTCCTACAATGAGCAGTTCTTC. It translates to CASSPSGGSYNEQFF.